These T cell receptor beta chains were read from a single sample in a study of beta chain features in type 1 diabetes. TCRdb's copy holds only in-frame clones and misses some; the assay was immunoSEQ multiplex PCR. Here the sample spans hundreds of thousands of clones, 68% being singletons. Sequenced input: naive CD4+ T cells from blood. These receptors originate from a man aged 25 to 40 in good health. CDR3s include the opening cysteine and the closing phenylalanine or tryptophan.

J gene,V gene,CDR3 length,CDR3 protein
TRBJ2-6,TRBV2,16,CASSLDTPSGANVLTF
TRBJ2-1,TRBV7-2,13,CASSLSVYNEQFF
TRBJ2-5,TRBV20-1,11,CSAGLAETQYF
TRBJ1-2,TRBV4-3,13,CASSHEGLHGYTF
TRBJ2-3,TRBV30,16,CAWSKGLAGGTDTQYF
TRBJ2-1,TRBV10-3,13,CAISESAGTGHFF
TRBJ2-7,TRBV7-2,13,CASSSQRDHEQYF
TRBJ1-1,TRBV30,12,CAWNSLNTEAFF
TRBJ2-5,TRBV5-4,14,CASSSDRGSETQYF
TRBJ2-5,TRBV30,14,CAWSTGIGRETQYF
TRBJ2-7,TRBV25-1,13,CASSGAPAYEQYF